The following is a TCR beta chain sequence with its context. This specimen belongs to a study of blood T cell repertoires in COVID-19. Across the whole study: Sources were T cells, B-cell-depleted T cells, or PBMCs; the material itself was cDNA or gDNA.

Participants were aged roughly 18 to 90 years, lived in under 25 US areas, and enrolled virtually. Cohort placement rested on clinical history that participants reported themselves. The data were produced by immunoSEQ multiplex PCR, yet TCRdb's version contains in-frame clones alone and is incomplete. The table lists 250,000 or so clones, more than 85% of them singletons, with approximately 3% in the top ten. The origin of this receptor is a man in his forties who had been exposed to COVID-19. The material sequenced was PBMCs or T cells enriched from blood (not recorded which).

The CDR3, as DNA: TGTGCCACCAGCAGAGATAGACTCAGGGGGTCCTACGAGCAGTACTTC. This translates into CATSRDRLRGSYEQYF. The chain has TRBV15 and TRBJ2-7; TRBD1 matches 7 bases. CDR1 LNHNV and CDR2 YYDKDF come from the germline V gene (reference sequence). Losses at the gene ends were 0 bases for V and 1 base for J; bases not matched to a gene: 6. This CDR3 spans 16 amino acids.